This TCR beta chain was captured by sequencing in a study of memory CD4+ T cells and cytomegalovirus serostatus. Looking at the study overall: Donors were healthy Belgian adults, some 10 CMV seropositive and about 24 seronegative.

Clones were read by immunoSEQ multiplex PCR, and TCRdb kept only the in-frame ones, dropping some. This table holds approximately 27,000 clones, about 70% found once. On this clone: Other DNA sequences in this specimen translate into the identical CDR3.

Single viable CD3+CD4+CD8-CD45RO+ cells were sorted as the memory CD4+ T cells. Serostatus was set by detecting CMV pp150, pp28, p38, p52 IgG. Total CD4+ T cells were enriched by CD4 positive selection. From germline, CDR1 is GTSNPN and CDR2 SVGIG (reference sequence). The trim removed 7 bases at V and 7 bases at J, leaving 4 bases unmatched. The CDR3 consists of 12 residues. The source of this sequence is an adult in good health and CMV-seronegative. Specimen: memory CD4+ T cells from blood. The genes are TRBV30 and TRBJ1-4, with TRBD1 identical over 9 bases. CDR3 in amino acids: CALDRGGEKLFF. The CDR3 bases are TGTGCCTTGGACAGGGGAGGTGAAAAACTGTTTTTT.